This is a list of T cell receptor beta chains from one sample in a study of PD-L1 blockade in urothelial cancer. The table came from immunoSEQ multiplex PCR; TCRdb's copy has only in-frame clones and leaves some out. Seen here are more than 45,000 clones, about three quarters observed once, and the top ten hold roughly 3.9%. The specimen comprised PBMCs, sampled around atezolizumab (anti-PD-L1) treatment. These receptors were taken from a man aged 65 to 85 with urothelial cancer. CDR3s include the opening cysteine and the closing phenylalanine or tryptophan. A D gene is named only where the DNA matches it firmly. Clone size, where shown, is once, few, many, or a class for clones that have expanded.

.	TRBV5-5	TRBJ1-6	.	TGTGCCAGCAGCTTATTACCGGGGACACCCCTCCACTTT	CASSLLPGTPLHF
.	TRBV7-9	TRBJ2-7	few	TGTGCCAGCAGCTTCACAGGGATCGAGCAGTACTTC	CASSFTGIEQYF
.	TRBV6-6	TRBJ2-4	once	TGTGCCAGTCGTGGGGACGGCGGGAAGGGGAACATTCAGTACTTC	CASRGDGGKGNIQYF
.	TRBV2	TRBJ2-2	few	TGTGCCAGCAGTGAGGGCAGGGCGGTCGGGGAGCTGTTTTTT	CASSEGRAVGELFF
TRBD1	TRBV5-1	TRBJ1-1	.	TGCGCCAGCAGCTTCTCAGGGGGCACTGAAGCTTTCTTT	CASSFSGGTEAFF
TRBD1	TRBV7-7	TRBJ2-3	.	TGTGCTAGCAGCGTACAGGGGGGTGGAGATACGCAGTATTTT	CASSVQGGGDTQYF
.	TRBV4-2	TRBJ2-5	.	TGTGCCAGCAGCCAAGAGGCCCGTAAAGAGACCCAGTACTTC	CASSQEARKETQYF
TRBD1	TRBV4-2	TRBJ1-2	.	TGTGCCAGCAGCCAAGAGGGTGGGACAGGGGGATCTCTCTATGGCTACACCTTC	CASSQEGGTGGSLYGYTF
.	TRBV5-4	TRBJ2-1	once	TGTGCCAGCAGCTCAGGCGAGCGGAACTCCTACAATGAGCAGTTCTTC	CASSSGERNSYNEQFF
TRBD1	TRBV10-3	TRBJ2-7	.	TGTGCCATCAGTGATTTGTGGGACAGGGGAGCCTACGAGCAGTACTTC	CAISDLWDRGAYEQYF
.	TRBV9	TRBJ2-4	.	TGTGCCAGCAGCGTAGATCCAGGGGTGAACATTCAGTACTTC	CASSVDPGVNIQYF
.	TRBV18	TRBJ1-1	.	TGTGCCAGCTCACCGACAGGGAACACTGAAGCTTTCTTT	CASSPTGNTEAFF
.	TRBV7-2	TRBJ2-6	.	TGTGCCAGCAGCTCCGACACGGGGGCCAACGTCCTGACTTTC	CASSSDTGANVLTF
TRBD1	TRBV19	TRBJ1-5	few	TGTGCCAGTTCGGGACAGGGGTACAATCAGCCCCAGCATTTT	CASSGQGYNQPQHF
.	TRBV21-1	TRBJ1-5	.	TGTGCCAGCAGCCTGGTTATCCGGGACAGCCCTTACGGGCGCAATCAGCCCCAGCATTTT	CASSLVIRDSPYGRNQPQHF
TRBD1	TRBV19	TRBJ1-2	.	TGTGCCAGTAGTAGGGGACAGTATGGCTACACCTTC	CASSRGQYGYTF
TRBD1	TRBV14	TRBJ1-1	few	TGTGCCAGCAGCCCTTCTACAGGGGGCACGGTGAACACTGAAGCTTTCTTT	CASSPSTGGTVNTEAFF
.	TRBV6-6	TRBJ1-3	few	TGTGCCAGCAGTGGCCGGGAGTTATATTTT	CASSGRELYF
.	TRBV27	TRBJ2-6	.	TGTGCCAGCAGGGGGCGAGAAAGGGCCTCTGGGGCCAACGTCCTGACTTTC	CASRGRERASGANVLTF
TRBD1	TRBV7-9	TRBJ2-7	.	TGTGCCAGCAGCTCACCGGGACAGGGTGTTTACGAGCAGTACTTC	CASSSPGQGVYEQYF